This TCR beta chain was retrieved from a study of immune heterogeneity within non-small cell lung tumors. Findings and limits, study-wide: Local clonality of T cells correlated moderately yet significantly with local tumor mutational burden (R about 0.32). Identical dominant CDR3 beta clonotypes showed recurrence across tumor sites within a patient, and site-unique high-frequency clones were also present.

Bulk tumor gDNA, 450 to 600 ng per sample, served as the TCR template. Taken during surgery, several biopsies per primary tumor were spaced as far apart as possible within the tumor mass. Undergoing curative surgery were patients whose non-small cell lung cancer was untreated and newly diagnosed. Surgery with curative intent was being performed on the donors, who were newly diagnosed non-small cell lung cancer patients. TCR beta CDR3 was amplified by multiplex PCR, first round roughly 10 cycles, 32 V and 13 J primers. MiXCR, run by TCRdb on the multiplex PCR reads, gives a single entry per CDR3 protein. The profile covers about 34,000 distinct CDR3 sequences, with around 28% appearing a single time and 3% to 4.5% taken by the ten largest. This clonotype has just a few counts. Its antigen is undetermined. This CDR3 spans 12 amino acids. Per the germline V gene, CDR1 is SGHVS and CDR2 is FQNEAQ. V gave up 2 bases and J gave up 7 bases, with 5 bases separating them.

The chain has TRBV7-8 and TRBJ2-2; D is unresolved. The clonotype originates from a man aged 35 to 55 with non-small cell lung cancer. Sequencing was performed on lung tumor tissue. CDR3 in DNA: TGTGCCAGCAGCTTAAATAGCGGGGAGCTGTTTTTT. It translates to CASSLNSGELFF.